Below are 28 T cell receptor beta chains sequenced from a single sample in a study of blood T cell repertoires in COVID-19. Measured with immunoSEQ multiplex PCR; TCRdb has only the in-frame clones, and not every one. Of 150,000 or so clones in the sample, 79% are singletons; the top ten hold more than 6.5%. Material for sequencing was peripheral blood. These receptors originate from a woman aged 60 to 75 with COVID-19, enrolled during active disease.

The chain uses TRBV14 and TRBJ2-2, with D possibly TRBD2 on 7 matching bases. Germline V lookup: CDR1 SGHDN, CDR2 FVKESK. This CDR3 has 16 residues. V was cut by 0 bases and J by 3 bases, with 11 bases left in between. The chain's CDR3 is CASSQDQGRDTGELFF. The CDR3, as DNA: TGTGCCAGCAGCCAAGATCAGGGGAGGGACACCGGGGAGCTGTTTTTT.

This clone was detected many times. The chain joins TRBV11-3 to TRBJ2-5; TRBD1 matches 12 bases. The ends lost 1 base at V and 4 bases at J; junction bases unmatched: 7. The CDR3 has 17 amino acids. Germline assignment: CDR1 SGHNT and CDR2 YENEEA. CDR3 nucleotide sequence: TGTGCCAGCAGCTTAGGGGGACAGGGGGCACGTCGAGAGACCCAGTACTTC. It yields the protein CASSLGGQGARRETQYF.

J is TRBJ1-3 and V is TRBV4-1, with 7 bases that match TRBD1. CDR1 and CDR2 from the germline V gene are MGHRA and YSYEKL. Trimming cost V 4 bases and J 5 bases; bases outside gene matches: 11. CDR3 length: 16 residues. The CDR3 DNA is TGCGCCAGCAGCCCCTCCGTGACAGGGACCCGAAACACCATATATTTT. It yields the protein CASSPSVTGTRNTIYF.

This clone appeared once. This sequence joins TRBV4-1 and TRBJ2-1; D might be TRBD2 (6 bases). CDR1 is MGHRA, CDR2 YSYEKL, per germline. Deletions cut 0 bases from V and 4 bases from J, with 16 bases between. The CDR3 totals 17 residues. The CDR3 DNA is TGCGCCAGCAGCCAAGATCGAACTAGCCCCCCTTACAATGAGCAGTTCTTC. This sequence encodes CASSQDRTSPPYNEQFF.

V gene TRBV27 combines with J gene TRBJ2-2; 13 bases fit TRBD2. The CDR3 is 20 amino acids. Looked up from germline, CDR1 is MNHEY and CDR2 is SMNVEV (reference sequence). Trimming cost V 7 bases and J 4 bases; bases outside gene matches: 18. As DNA, the CDR3 is TGTGCCAGCACCGCAAAGACACTAGCGGGAGGGCCGAGTCGCACCGGGGAGCTGTTTTTT. Encoded protein: CASTAKTLAGGPSRTGELFF.

This clone was counted between two and nine times. This sequence joins TRBV24-1 and TRBJ2-2; D possibly corresponds to TRBD1 (6 bases). CDR1 is KGHDR and CDR2 is SFDVKD in the germline V gene. V shed 12 bases and J shed 4 bases, with 23 bases lying between them. CDR3 length: 16 residues. The DNA of the CDR3 is TGTGCCCCCGGGACATCCCCCAAAGGCGTCACCGGGGAGCTGTTTTTT. Translated: CAPGTSPKGVTGELFF.

V usage is TRBV13 and J usage is TRBJ1-4; D may be TRBD1 (5 bases). Trimming shortened V by 3 bases and J by 5 bases, and 19 bases separated the two germline ends. In germline, CDR1 is PRHDT, CDR2 FYEKMQ (reference sequence). This CDR3 is built from 17 residues. As DNA, the CDR3 is TGTGCCAGCAGCTTGACCCGGCAGGGACTATGGAATGAAAAACTGTTTTTT. It yields the protein CASSLTRQGLWNEKLFF.

V gene TRBV7-2 combines with J gene TRBJ2-7, with D perhaps TRBD2 (6 bases). V was pared by 4 bases and J by 0 bases, with 16 bases between. Germline V CDR1 and CDR2: SGHTA, FQGNSA. The CDR3 has 16 residues. In DNA form, the CDR3 reads TGTGCCAGCAGCTACTTAAGCCGGGACTTCTCCTACGAGCAGTACTTC. Its protein product is CASSYLSRDFSYEQYF.

This chain links TRBV6-1 with TRBJ2-5, with TRBD2 matching over 10 bases. CDR3 size: 15 residues. The trim removed 2 bases at V and 4 bases at J, leaving 4 bases unmatched. Germline CDR1 is MNHNS and CDR2 is SASEGT. This CDR3 reads CASSELGLARETQYF. The CDR3 region has the DNA TGTGCCAGCAGTGAACTGGGACTAGCGAGAGAGACCCAGTACTTC.

This chain uses TRBV7-8 with TRBJ2-5, with a possible D match to TRBD2 (6 bases). Germline CDR1 reads SGHVS; CDR2 reads FQNEAQ. Trimming stripped 0 bases from V and 4 bases from J, with 15 bases between. The CDR3 is 16 residues long. CDR3 bases: TGTGCCAGCAGCTTAGCGATGCGGGGTCTAGCAGAGACCCAGTACTTC. Encoded protein: CASSLAMRGLAETQYF.

The gene calls are TRBV4-2 and TRBJ2-5, with TRBD2 matching 15 bases. V lost 5 bases and J lost 5; bases outside the gene matches: 9. The CDR3 has 17 amino acids. Germline V CDR1 and CDR2: LGHNA, YNFKEQ. The CDR3: CASSSPGLAGGGETQYF. CDR3 coding DNA: TGTGCCAGCAGCTCCCCGGGACTAGCGGGGGGAGGCGAGACCCAGTACTTC.

V is TRBV7-6 and J is TRBJ2-3; D is perhaps TRBD1 (5 bases). Germline V gene lookup returns CDR1 SGHVS and CDR2 FNYEAQ. CDR3 length equals 15 residues. Trimming pared 5 bases from V and 2 bases from J, leaving 14 bases between. This chain's CDR3 is CASSRNKGPTDTQYF. DNA for the CDR3: TGTGCCAGCAGCCGAAACAAGGGGCCCACAGATACGCAGTATTTT.

The V and J genes are TRBV19 and TRBJ1-1; 8 nucleotides match TRBD1. The CDR3 is made up of 15 amino acids. Germline values: CDR1 LNHDA, CDR2 SQIVND (reference sequence). V shed 5 bases and J 6 bases; nucleotides not matched to a gene: 11. CDR3 in DNA: TGTGCCAGTAGTGAGAGGGACAGGCGGTCAGCTGAAGCTTTCTTT. Its protein product is CASSERDRRSAEAFF.

The V and J genes are TRBV14 and TRBJ1-5, with D uncertain. V dropped 3 bases and J dropped 5 bases, with 5 bases sitting between them. This CDR3 has 12 residues. Germline assignment: CDR1 SGHDN and CDR2 FVKESK. CDR3 nucleotides: TGTGCCAGCAGCCAGGGAGATCAGCCCCAGCATTTT. Translating gives CASSQGDQPQHF.

Of note for this clone: Distinct nucleotide sequences in the sample also encode this CDR3. The genes are TRBV13 and TRBJ2-7, with unresolved D. Trimming shortened V by 0 bases and J by 2 bases, and 8 bases separated the two germline ends. Germline V gene lookup returns CDR1 PRHDT and CDR2 FYEKMQ (reference sequence). The length of the CDR3 is 14 residues. In DNA, the CDR3 is TGTGCCAGCAGCTTAGGCCGGCGGACCTACGAGCAGTACTTC. It codes for CASSLGRRTYEQYF.

This chain links TRBV7-2 with TRBJ2-7; perhaps TRBD1 as D (7 bases). Germline CDR1 SGHTA, CDR2 FQGNSA. The CDR3 consists of 15 residues. Between the trimmed V and J ends, which lost 1 base and 3 bases, there was a span of 13 bases. The DNA of the CDR3 is TGTGCCAGCAGCTTAGTAGGGACAGCGGGCTACGAGCAGTACTTC. It translates to CASSLVGTAGYEQYF.

CDR3 sequence (DNA): TGTGCCAGCAGTACAGGGGGTAGTCGCAATGAGCAGTTCTTC. This gives the protein CASSTGGSRNEQFF. The chain couples TRBV7-3 to TRBJ2-1; TRBD1 matches 8 bases. Germline V gene lookup returns CDR1 SGHTA and CDR2 FQGTGA. This CDR3 has 14 residues. The junction had 7 bases not matched to a gene; V was cut back by 6 bases and J by 6 bases.

The chain joins TRBV18 to TRBJ2-2; 11 bases agree with TRBD2. This CDR3 is built from 15 residues. V shed 6 bases and J 5 bases; nucleotides not matched to a gene: 5. The germline V gene encodes CDR1 KGHSH and CDR2 LQKENI. The CDR3 loop is CASSTRLAGTGELFF. CDR3 bases: TGTGCCAGCTCGACAAGACTAGCGGGGACCGGGGAGCTGTTTTTT.

The DNA for the CDR3 is TGTGCCAGCAGCTTAGGCCAGGGATTGTACACCGGGGAGCTGTTTTTT. Its protein product is CASSLGQGLYTGELFF. The chain carries TRBV7-3 and TRBJ2-2; tentatively, D is TRBD1 (5 bases). From germline, CDR1 is SGHTA and CDR2 FQGTGA. The CDR3 is made up of 16 amino acids. V was shortened by 2 bases and J by 3 bases, with 13 bases between the two germline ends.

V usage is TRBV6-2 or TRBV6-3 and J usage is TRBJ2-7, with a possible D match to TRBD1 (6 bases). The CDR3 spans 15 residues. Germline V gene sequence: CDR1 MNHEY, CDR2 SVGEGT. V gave up 5 bases and J gave up 6 bases, with 20 bases separating them. The DNA of the CDR3 is TGTGCCAGCAGTGCCCCAGGGGAAGGGGTCGGCGAGCAGTACTTC. It yields the protein CASSAPGEGVGEQYF.

The genes are TRBV6-5 and TRBJ1-1; D not certain. In germline, CDR1 is MNHEY, CDR2 SVGAGI. Trimming removed 7 bases at V and 0 bases at J, with 12 bases between. The CDR3 extends over 14 amino acids. The CDR3 loop reads CASKIRDLNTEAFF. In DNA form, the CDR3 reads TGTGCCAGCAAAATACGGGATTTGAACACTGAAGCTTTCTTT.

This clone appeared once. The CDR3 loop is CASSLRRVYNEQFF. The CDR3 DNA is TGTGCCAGCAGTCTTCGACGGGTATACAATGAGCAGTTCTTC. The chain employs TRBV6-5 and TRBJ2-1; D is uncertain. This CDR3 region has 14 residues. Germline V CDR1 and CDR2: MNHEY, SVGAGI. Trimming stripped 5 bases from V and 4 bases from J, with 12 bases between.

The rearrangement joins TRBV19 to TRBJ1-2; perhaps TRBD1 as D (6 bases). The germline V gene encodes CDR1 LNHDA and CDR2 SQIVND (reference sequence). The V gene lost 6 bases and the J gene lost 9 bases, with 20 bases spanning the gap. The CDR3 consists of 14 residues. CDR3 bases: TGTGCCAGTAGCCTAGACAGGACCCTCGGAAGCTACACCTTC. Translated: CASSLDRTLGSYTF.

Only one count was recorded for this clone. V gene TRBV28 combines with J gene TRBJ1-5, with D possibly being TRBD1 (5 bases). Germline loops: CDR1 MDHEN, CDR2 SYDVKM. Between the trimmed V and J ends, which lost 6 bases and 11 bases, there was a span of 17 bases. The length of the CDR3 is 13 residues. CDR3 residues: CASSLPGLLAQHF. Written as DNA, the CDR3 is TGTGCCAGCAGCCTACCGGGACTCCTGGCCCAGCATTTT.

The chain carries TRBV5-4 and TRBJ2-5; 7 bases fit TRBD2. V was clipped by 3 bases and J by 4 bases; unmatched bases: 9. The germline CDR1 and CDR2 sequences are SGHNT and YYREEE (reference sequence). The CDR3 spans 15 residues. The CDR3 loop reads CASSSPRESRETQYF. The CDR3 nucleotides are TGTGCCAGCAGCTCTCCGCGGGAGAGTAGAGAGACCCAGTACTTC.

J is TRBJ2-3 and V is TRBV2, with 7 bases lining up with TRBD2. The CDR3 runs to 16 residues. Germline V gene data show CDR1 as SNHLY and CDR2 as FYNNEI. J was trimmed by 8 bases and V by 3 bases; bases with no gene match: 14. The CDR3 spells CASSDGGGSFRGTQYF. The CDR3 bases are TGTGCCAGCAGTGACGGGGGAGGGTCTTTTCGCGGTACGCAGTATTTT.

The sample holds one count of this clone. The chain carries TRBV7-3 and TRBJ2-1, with 9 bases matching TRBD1. The length of the CDR3 is 13 residues. Germline V gene lookup returns CDR1 SGHTA and CDR2 FQGTGA. V was pared by 2 bases and J by 13 bases, with 6 bases of the junction left unmatched. The CDR3 DNA reads as TGTGCCAGCAGCTTAGGGACAGGGACTTTCCAGTTCTTC. It specifies CASSLGTGTFQFF.

This clone was counted a single time. J is TRBJ2-3 and V is TRBV18; 10 bases fit TRBD1. CDR3 length equals 15 residues. CDR1 and CDR2 (germline): KGHSH, LQKENI. The ends lost 3 bases at V and 6 bases at J; junction bases unmatched: 6. The CDR3: CASSPGTGVLDTQYF. The CDR3 DNA is TGTGCCAGCTCACCCGGGACAGGGGTCCTCGATACGCAGTATTTT. Full variable domain (outside the CDR3, taken from reference TRBV18 and TRBJ2-3): NAGVMQNPRHLVRRRGQEARLRCSPMKGHSHVYWYRQLPEEGLKFMVYLQKENIIDESGMPKERFSAEFPKEGPSILRIQQVVRGDSAAYFCASSPGTGVLDTQYFGPGTRLTVL.